This entry lists 24 T cell receptor beta chains sequenced from one sample in a study of blood T cell repertoires in COVID-19 (dated by TCRdb to 2020 to 2022). Libraries were made using the immunoSEQ multiplex PCR assay. TCRdb retrieved this table from immuneACCESS and kept in-frame rearrangements only. Not all clones are present; in checked studies, unresolved V genes account for under half, and no reason is known for the remainder. In all, the sample holds about 110,000 clones, and approximately 82% of those were seen once. 3% to 4% of the sample is taken by the ten largest. The sample taken for sequencing was peripheral blood. These receptors all come from a woman older than 75 with acute or convalescent COVID-19.

The CDR3 loop is CASSEGQSYNSPLHF. The CDR3 DNA reads TGTGCCAGCAGCGAGGGACAGTCCTATAATTCACCCCTCCACTTT. The chain uses TRBV5-4 and TRBJ1-6; 7 bases are shared with TRBD1. CDR1 and CDR2 from the germline V gene are SGHNT and YYREEE (reference sequence). The length of the CDR3 is 15 residues. Trimming removed 4 bases from V and 1 base from J; junction bases left unmatched: 2.

The V call is TRBV14, the J call TRBJ2-5; 7 bases are shared with TRBD2. Germline-derived CDR1 and CDR2 are SGHDN and FVKESK. The CDR3 runs 14 residues. Trimming removed 1 base from V and 4 bases from J; junction bases left unmatched: 3. The CDR3 region is CASSQVLAGETQYF. CDR3 sequence (DNA): TGTGCCAGCAGCCAAGTCTTAGCGGGAGAGACCCAGTACTTC.

The count of this clone is one. V and J are TRBV19 and TRBJ1-4; the match to TRBD1 covers 11 bases. The trim removed 3 bases at V and 5 bases at J, leaving 5 bases unmatched. The CDR3 runs 16 residues. Germline values: CDR1 LNHDA, CDR2 SQIVND (reference sequence). The CDR3 protein is CASSIDRDRGNEKLFF. The CDR3 bases are TGTGCCAGTAGTATCGACCGGGACAGGGGGAATGAAAAACTGTTTTTT.

The table lists this clone with a count of one. J is TRBJ2-1 and V is TRBV7-8, with a weak D call TRBD1 (5 bases). Germline V gene sequence: CDR1 SGHVS, CDR2 FQNEAQ. V was pared by 3 bases and J by 7 bases, with 13 bases between. The length of the CDR3 is 14 residues. CDR3 DNA sequence: TGTGCCAGCAGCTTCTCAGGGAAGAGGAATGAGCAGTTCTTC. Residues: CASSFSGKRNEQFF.

This clone was counted a single time. This chain links TRBV12-3 or TRBV12-4 with TRBJ1-1; the D gene is possibly TRBD1 (6 bases). The CDR3 is made up of 13 amino acids. V lost 10 bases to trimming and J lost 4 bases, with 16 bases between them. The CDR3 DNA sequence: TGTGCCACCCAGGACAGTCGGGGCACTGAAGCTTTCTTT. Its translation: CATQDSRGTEAFF.

This clone appeared a single time. The chain links TRBV2 to TRBJ1-4; 8 bases match TRBD1. Germline V gene sequence: CDR1 SNHLY, CDR2 FYNNEI. The CDR3 length is 15 residues. J was trimmed by 8 bases and V by 8 bases; bases with no gene match: 13. The CDR3 here is CASLRTGSQGEKLFF. The CDR3 nucleotides read TGTGCCAGCCTCCGGACAGGGTCGCAAGGGGAAAAACTGTTTTTT.

The chain combines TRBV2 with TRBJ2-3; 9 bases are shared with TRBD1. Per germline, CDR1 SNHLY and CDR2 FYNNEI. The CDR3 is 12 residues long. The trim removed 4 bases at V and 12 bases at J, leaving 5 bases unmatched. The CDR3 nucleotides are TGTGCCAGCAGTGGACAGGGGGTGGACCAGTATTTT. It codes for CASSGQGVDQYF.

This chain uses TRBV7-9 with TRBJ1-5; D not resolved. Trimming removed 5 bases from V and 5 bases from J, with 10 bases in between. Germline CDR1 reads SEHNR; CDR2 reads FQNEAQ (reference sequence). This CDR3 has 13 amino acids. This CDR3 is CASSPDGDQPQHF. In DNA, the CDR3 is TGTGCCAGCAGCCCGGACGGGGATCAGCCCCAGCATTTT.

V usage is TRBV5-1 and J usage is TRBJ2-5; tentative D call: TRBD1 (6 bases). The last part of the DNA fits TRBJ2-7 better; the J call may be wrong. Germline assignment: CDR1 SGHRS and CDR2 YFSETQ. The CDR3 contains 12 residues. DNA for the CDR3: TGCGCCAGCAGCTTGGGAGGGGGCGAGCAGTACTTC. Residues: CASSLGGGEQYF.

This chain links TRBV12-3 or TRBV12-4 with TRBJ1-1; TRBD1 agrees at 7 bases. V shed 3 bases, J shed 7 bases, and the junction held 5 bases outside the gene matches. The length of the CDR3 is 13 residues. Written as DNA, the CDR3 is TGTGCCAGCAGTTTTAGGGGGGACAGTGAAGCTTTCTTT. This encodes CASSFRGDSEAFF.

The rearrangement joins TRBV18 to TRBJ1-1; the D gene is possibly TRBD1 (6 bases). Germline V lookup: CDR1 KGHSH, CDR2 LQKENI. The CDR3 has 15 amino acids. The V gene lost 6 bases and the J gene lost 1 base, with 15 bases spanning the gap. The CDR3 sequence is CASSPRTAPNTEAFF. Written as DNA, the CDR3 is TGTGCCAGCTCCCCTCGGACAGCCCCGAACACTGAAGCTTTCTTT. Drawing the rest from reference TRBV18 and TRBJ1-1, the complete variable domain is NAGVMQNPRHLVRRRGQEARLRCSPMKGHSHVYWYRQLPEEGLKFMVYLQKENIIDESGMPKERFSAEFPKEGPSILRIQQVVRGDSAAYFCASSPRTAPNTEAFFGQGTRLTVV.

V usage is TRBV10-1 and J usage is TRBJ2-1; 9 nucleotides match TRBD2. With 1 base clipped from V and 0 bases from J, the junction kept 1 base outside the gene matches. The length of the CDR3 is 16 residues. The V gene's germline CDR1 is WNHNN and CDR2 SYGVQD (reference sequence). The DNA of the CDR3 is TGCGCCAGCAGTGAGTATAGCGGGGGCTCCTACAATGAGCAGTTCTTC. This gives the protein CASSEYSGGSYNEQFF.

The chain uses TRBV28 and TRBJ1-5; D is unclear. The germline gives CDR1 MDHEN, CDR2 SYDVKM. The CDR3 totals 14 residues. V gave up 1 base and J gave up 3 bases, with 7 bases separating them. For the CDR3, the DNA is TGTGCCAGCAGTTTATCAGTGTACAATCAGCCCCAGCATTTT. Translated: CASSLSVYNQPQHF.

The chain joins TRBV3-1 (or the pseudogene TRBV3-2) to TRBJ1-1; D is uncertain. The V gene lost 0 bases and the J gene lost 8 bases, with 7 bases spanning the gap. CDR3 length equals 12 residues. Germline V gene data show CDR1 as LGHDT and CDR2 as YNNKEL (reference sequence). The CDR3 DNA follows: TGTGCCAGCAGCCAAGATTCTCTAGAAGCTTTCTTT. This translates into CASSQDSLEAFF.

The J gene is TRBJ1-2, the V gene TRBV4-3; 10 nucleotides agree with TRBD1. The V gene's germline CDR1 is LGHNA and CDR2 YSLEER. The CDR3 totals 17 residues. The junction had 8 bases not matched to a gene; V was cut back by 0 bases and J by 4 bases. CDR3 sequence (DNA): TGCGCCAGCAGCCAAGAAGAAGCCGGACAGGGGGTCTATGGCTACACCTTC. It specifies CASSQEEAGQGVYGYTF.

The chain combines TRBV5-1 with TRBJ2-1, with D possibly matching TRBD2 (6 bases). Germline values: CDR1 SGHRS, CDR2 YFSETQ. The CDR3 is 16 amino acids. V lost 4 bases and J 0 bases, leaving 14 bases between the germline ends. CDR3 coding DNA: TGCGCCAGCAGCCTGGAGGGGCGTAGCTCCTACAATGAGCAGTTCTTC. Its translation: CASSLEGRSSYNEQFF.

This clone was observed a few times. This chain joins TRBV3-1 (or the pseudogene TRBV3-2) and TRBJ2-5; 11 bases line up with TRBD2. This CDR3 is 16 amino acids long. In germline, CDR1 is LGHDT, CDR2 YNNKEL (reference sequence). The V gene end was trimmed by 1 base and the J gene end by 5 bases; junction bases not matched to a gene: 6. Written as DNA, the CDR3 is TGTGCCAGCAGCCAAGGGGTAGCGGGGGGGAGTGAGACCCAGTACTTC. Amino acids: CASSQGVAGGSETQYF.

The rearrangement uses TRBV9 and TRBJ1-4; the match to TRBD1 covers 10 bases. Per germline, CDR1 SGDLS and CDR2 YYNGEE. Unmatched junction bases numbered 6, after V lost 4 bases and J lost 3 bases. There are 16 residues in the CDR3. CDR3 DNA sequence: TGTGCCAGCAGCCCCCGACAGGGGGCGGCTAATGAAAAACTGTTTTTT. It translates to CASSPRQGAANEKLFF.

This clone occurred once. The CDR3 region is CAWNTLQVSSGNTIYF. DNA of the CDR3: TGTGCCTGGAACACCCTACAGGTCTCCTCTGGAAACACCATATATTTT. The V and J genes are TRBV30 and TRBJ1-3; maybe TRBD1 (5 bases). Germline CDR1 and CDR2: GTSNPN and SVGIG (reference sequence). The V end was cut by 4 bases, the J end by 0 bases, with 16 bases between. CDR3 length: 16 amino acids. Supplemented by reference TRBV30 and TRBJ1-3, the full variable domain reads SQTIHQWPATLVQPVGSPLSLECTVEGTSNPNLYWYRQAAGRGLQLLFYSVGIGQISSEVPQNLSASRPQDRQFILSSKKLLLSDSGFYLCAWNTLQVSSGNTIYFGEGSWLTVV.

This clone was seen more than once but under ten times. The chain combines TRBV5-1 with TRBJ2-6; 9 bases are a match to TRBD1. Trimming at V came to 4 bases and at J to 0 bases, leaving 5 bases not matched to a gene. Per the germline V gene, CDR1 is SGHRS and CDR2 is YFSETQ. The length of the CDR3 is 17 residues. Written as DNA, the CDR3 is TGCGCCAGCAGCCCGGGGACAGGGCCCTCTGGGGCCAACGTCCTGACTTTC. It specifies CASSPGTGPSGANVLTF.

This clone occurred a few times. The genes are TRBV7-9 and TRBJ1-6; the D is unclear. The CDR3 sequence is 12 residues long. Germline V gives CDR1 SEHNR, CDR2 FQNEAQ (reference sequence). The germline V and J ends were trimmed by 4 bases and 14 bases, with 12 bases remaining between them. CDR3 amino acids: CASSSLLLTLHF. In nucleotides, the CDR3 is TGTGCCAGCAGCTCCCTTCTATTGACCCTCCACTTT.

The V and J genes are TRBV28 and TRBJ2-3; TRBD2 aligns across 7 bases. The CDR3 is made up of 14 amino acids. Germline CDR1 reads MDHEN; CDR2 reads SYDVKM. With V trimmed by 6 bases and J by 3 bases, 6 bases remained unmatched. The CDR3 protein is CASSPGLGTDTQYF. The CDR3 coding sequence is TGTGCCAGCAGCCCCGGACTAGGGACAGATACGCAGTATTTT.

V is TRBV4-1 and J is TRBJ2-5; D remains ambiguous. V was trimmed by 0 bases and J by 1 base, leaving 6 bases between them. CDR1 is MGHRA and CDR2 is YSYEKL in the germline V gene. The CDR3 has 14 residues. This CDR3 reads CASSQDHPQETQYF. For the CDR3, the DNA is TGCGCCAGCAGCCAAGATCATCCCCAAGAGACCCAGTACTTC.

The rearrangement links TRBV5-1 to TRBJ2-3; 12 bases map to TRBD2. The germline CDR1 and CDR2 sequences are SGHRS and YFSETQ. This CDR3 contains 14 residues. The ends lost 3 bases at V and 6 bases at J; junction bases unmatched: 2. The DNA of the CDR3 is TGCGCCAGCAGCTCGACTAGCGGGGGTGATACGCAGTATTTT. This gives the protein CASSSTSGGDTQYF.